The rows below give T cell receptor beta chains drawn from one sample of a study of OX40 agonist ivuxolimab in advanced cancers. Clones were sequenced by immunoSEQ multiplex PCR, and TCRdb holds only the in-frame ones, with some missing. The data contain approximately 50,000 clones, approximately 90% of them singletons. This material consisted of CD4+ or CD8+ T cells sorted from blood, taken in a trial of the OX40 agonist ivuxolimab. The receptors come from an adult with an advanced solid tumor such as melanoma, head and neck, liver or kidney cancer. The CDR3 runs from the conserved cysteine through the conserved F or W. The D gene is left open where the match is weak. Size is omitted from some rows. Given values are once, few, many or a class for expanded clones.

- TRBJ2-1 TRBV5-1 - CASREGAYNEQFF TGCGCCAGCAGAGAAGGGGCCTACAATGAGCAGTTCTTC
- TRBJ1-1 TRBV5-4 - CASSKWKDTEAFF TGTGCCAGCAGCAAATGGAAGGATACTGAAGCTTTCTTT
once TRBJ2-2 TRBV13 TRBD1 CASSDRGSATGELFF TGTGCCAGCAGCGACAGGGGGTCGGCCACCGGGGAGCTGTTTTTT
- TRBJ2-5 TRBV7-9 - CASRQEGREETQYF TGTGCCAGCAGACAAGAGGGCAGGGAGGAGACCCAGTACTTC
- TRBJ2-3 TRBV7-9 TRBD2 CASSLSLAGEADTQYF TGTGCCAGCAGCTTAAGTCTAGCGGGGGAGGCAGATACGCAGTATTTT
- TRBJ2-2 TRBV6-6 - CASTHPTGELFF TGTGCCAGCACACACCCAACCGGGGAGCTGTTTTTT
- TRBJ2-7 TRBV6-1 TRBD1 CGTSWTGFREQYF TGTGGAACATCTTGGACAGGCTTTCGAGAGCAGTACTTC
- TRBJ2-5 TRBV6-5 - CASSYSGGIQETQYF TGTGCCAGCAGTTACTCCGGGGGAATCCAAGAGACCCAGTACTTC
- TRBJ2-1 TRBV11-3 - CASSSRDDGGNEQFF TGTGCCAGCAGCTCTAGGGACGACGGGGGCAATGAGCAGTTCTTC
- TRBJ1-2 TRBV5-1 TRBD1 CASSDSGTGRVNYGYTF TGCGCCAGCAGCGACTCCGGGACAGGGCGTGTTAACTATGGCTACACCTTC
- TRBJ1-4 TRBV4-3 - CASSPYSLHEKLFF TGCGCCAGCAGCCCATATTCGCTACATGAAAAACTGTTTTTT
few TRBJ1-4 TRBV30 - CAWSSREKLFF TGTGCCTGGAGTTCACGGGAAAAACTGTTTTTT
- TRBJ2-7 TRBV4-1 TRBD1 CASSLGTGYEQYF TGCGCCAGCAGCCTCGGGACAGGCTACGAGCAGTACTTC
- TRBJ2-2 TRBV6-1 - CASSSGRTNTGELFF TGTGCCAGCAGCTCCGGTCGAACGAACACCGGGGAGCTGTTTTTT
- TRBJ1-1 TRBV6-5 - CASSLGAAEAFF TGTGCCAGCAGTCTAGGGGCCGCTGAAGCTTTCTTT
- TRBJ2-3 TRBV4-1 TRBD2 CASSQDLVAGVTDTQYF TGCGCCAGCAGCCAAGATCTAGTAGCGGGGGTCACAGATACGCAGTATTTT
- TRBJ2-7 TRBV6-6 TRBD1 CASSYSGQALYYEQYF TGTGCCAGCAGTTACTCCGGACAGGCCCTATACTACGAGCAGTACTTC
- TRBJ2-7 TRBV7-9 - CASSLASGGQTYEQYF TGTGCCAGCAGCTTAGCGAGTGGAGGCCAAACCTACGAGCAGTACTTC
- TRBJ1-1 TRBV9 - CASSVPENTEAFF TGTGCCAGCAGCGTTCCCGAGAACACTGAAGCTTTCTTT
- TRBJ1-2 TRBV19 - CASSLTAYYGYTF TGTGCCAGTAGTCTAACAGCGTACTATGGCTACACCTTC
few TRBJ1-1 TRBV19 - CASSPGGTEAFF TGTGCCAGTAGTCCCGGGGGCACTGAAGCTTTCTTT
- TRBJ2-2 TRBV5-5 - CASSSDTGELFF TGTGCCAGCAGCTCGGACACCGGGGAGCTGTTTTTT
- TRBJ1-6 TRBV6-1 TRBD1 CASSEGTGTNSPLHF TGTGCCAGCAGTGAAGGGACAGGGACTAATTCACCCCTCCACTTT
- TRBJ1-6 TRBV7-3 - CASSLTGGTSSPLHF TGTGCCAGCAGCTTAACGGGAGGGACTAGTTCACCCCTCCACTTT
- TRBJ1-5 TRBV27 - CASSLNRGNQPQHF TGTGCCAGCAGTCTCAACAGGGGCAATCAGCCCCAGCATTTT
once TRBJ1-4 TRBV5-1 - CASSEGSFNEKLFF TGCGCCAGCAGCGAGGGTTCCTTTAATGAAAAACTGTTTTTT
- TRBJ2-5 TRBV19 - CASTPGRFSLQYF TGTGCCAGTACCCCCGGACGGTTTTCCCTACAGTACTTC
- TRBJ2-5 TRBV5-1 TRBD1 CASSQDRGRGETQYF TGCGCCAGCAGCCAGGACAGGGGAAGGGGAGAGACCCAGTACTTC
- TRBJ2-3 TRBV13 TRBD1 CASSPLGTGADTQYF TGTGCCAGCAGCCCCCTTGGGACAGGGGCAGATACGCAGTATTTT
- TRBJ2-7 TRBV7-9 TRBD1 CASSSAPGQETYEQYF TGTGCCAGCAGCTCGGCACCGGGACAGGAGACCTACGAGCAGTACTTC